This T cell receptor (beta chain) was documented in a study of chemoradiotherapy in HPV16-positive cancers. V was trimmed by 2 bases and J by 6 bases, leaving 8 bases between them. The germline gives CDR1 SGHVS, CDR2 FNYEAQ. The CDR3 is made up of 13 amino acids. Some clones are missing from TCRdb's copy, which holds only in-frame ones; the method was immunoSEQ multiplex PCR. The data hold approximately 7,500 clones, with around two thirds observed a single time. In this sample, this clone turned up a few times. V gene TRBV7-6 combines with J gene TRBJ2-1, with D unclear. The biological material was taken from a patient who underwent chemoradiotherapy. This sequence originates from a human donor with HPV-associated anogenital cancer. The DNA of the CDR3 is TGTGCCAGCAGCTTATACCACGCCAATGAGCAGTTCTTC. It translates to CASSLYHANEQFF.